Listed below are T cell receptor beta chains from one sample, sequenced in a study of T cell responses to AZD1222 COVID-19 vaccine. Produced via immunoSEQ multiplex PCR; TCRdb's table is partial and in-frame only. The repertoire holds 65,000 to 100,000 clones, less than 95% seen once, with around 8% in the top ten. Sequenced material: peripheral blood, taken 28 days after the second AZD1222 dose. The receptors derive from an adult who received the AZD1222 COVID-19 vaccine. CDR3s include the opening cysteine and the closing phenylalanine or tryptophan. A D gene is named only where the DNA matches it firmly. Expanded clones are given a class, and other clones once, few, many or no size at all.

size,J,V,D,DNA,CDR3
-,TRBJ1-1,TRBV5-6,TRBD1,TGTGCCAGCAGCGTGGGACAGGGAATCCCTGACACTGAAGCTTTCTTT,CASSVGQGIPDTEAFF
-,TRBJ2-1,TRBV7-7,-,TGTGCCAGCAGCTTAGACCTCCACCCGAGCAATGAGCAGTTCTTC,CASSLDLHPSNEQFF
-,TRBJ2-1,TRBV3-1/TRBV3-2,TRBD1,TGTGCCAGCAGCCCGAGGACGGGACAGAATGAGCAGTTCTTC,CASSPRTGQNEQFF
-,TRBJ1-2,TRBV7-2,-,TGTGCCAGCAGACGAACAGAAACTAACTATGGCTACACCTTC,CASRRTETNYGYTF
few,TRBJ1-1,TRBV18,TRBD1,TGTGCCAGCTCACTAGAGACAGGGTCCACTGAAGCTTTCTTT,CASSLETGSTEAFF
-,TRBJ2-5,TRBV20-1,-,TGCAGTGCTAGTGTCATTACAGTCCAAGAGACCCAGTACTTC,CSASVITVQETQYF
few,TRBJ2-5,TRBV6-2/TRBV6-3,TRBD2,TGTGCCAGCAGTTCCCTAGGGATAGCGGGAAAAGAGACCCAGTACTTC,CASSSLGIAGKETQYF
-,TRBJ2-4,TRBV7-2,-,TGTGCCAGCAGCTTAGGACAAGCCAAAAACATTCAGTACTTC,CASSLGQAKNIQYF
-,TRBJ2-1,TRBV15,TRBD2,TGTGCCACCAGCAGGGGGACTAGCGGTTCCTACAATGAGCAGTTCTTC,CATSRGTSGSYNEQFF
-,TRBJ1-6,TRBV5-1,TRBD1,TGCGCCAGCAGCTTGTCGGGACAGACCAATTCACCCCTCCACTTT,CASSLSGQTNSPLHF
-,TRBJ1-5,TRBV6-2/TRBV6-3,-,TGTGCCAGCAGTTTGGGGGGGGGAGGACAGCCCCAGCATTTT,CASSLGGGGQPQHF
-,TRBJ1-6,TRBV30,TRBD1,TGTGCCTACGGGACAGGGGGCGCGAATTCACCCCTCCACTTT,CAYGTGGANSPLHF
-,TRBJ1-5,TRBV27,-,TGTGCCAGCAGAGTTTACTCCACGGGGAATCAGCCCCAGCATTTT,CASRVYSTGNQPQHF
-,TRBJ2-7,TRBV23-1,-,TGCGCCAGCAGTCAATCGGGTCAAGGACGGTACTTC,CASSQSGQGRYF
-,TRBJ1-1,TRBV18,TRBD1,TGTGCCAGCTCACCTTCCCAGGGGGTCAACACTGAAGCTTTCTTT,CASSPSQGVNTEAFF
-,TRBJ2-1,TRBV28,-,TGTGCCAGCAGTTTAGAAGGAAACTACAATGAGCAGTTCTTC,CASSLEGNYNEQFF
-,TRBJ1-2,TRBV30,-,TGTGCCTGGAGTACAGGGTACTCCTATGGCTACACCTTC,CAWSTGYSYGYTF
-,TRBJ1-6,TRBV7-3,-,TGTGCCAGCAGCCCAGGGGAGAATTCACCCCTCCACTTT,CASSPGENSPLHF
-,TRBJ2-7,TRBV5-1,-,TGCGCCAGCAGCTTAGGGGGGCCCTACGAGCAGTACTTC,CASSLGGPYEQYF
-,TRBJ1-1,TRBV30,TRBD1,TGTGCCTGGAGTGCTCCAGGGGGCCCCCTGGAAGCTTTCTTT,CAWSAPGGPLEAFF
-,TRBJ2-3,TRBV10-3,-,TGTGCCATCACCCGGGACAACACAGATACGCAGTATTTT,CAITRDNTDTQYF
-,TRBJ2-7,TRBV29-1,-,TGCAGCGTACTGGGGGACGCCTCCCACGAGCAGTACTTC,CSVLGDASHEQYF
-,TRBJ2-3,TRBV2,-,TGTGCCAGCAGTCAACAGGGTAGCACAGATACGCAGTATTTT,CASSQQGSTDTQYF
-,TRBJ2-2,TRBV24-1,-,TGTGCCACCAGTGATTTGTGGGGGGCGAACACCGGGGAGCTGTTTTTT,CATSDLWGANTGELFF
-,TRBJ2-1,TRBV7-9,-,TGTGCCAGCAGCTCGGCCCGCAATGAGCAGTTCTTC,CASSSARNEQFF
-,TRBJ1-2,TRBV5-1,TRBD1,TGCGCCAGCAGCTCGGGACAGGGGGCGATAGCTGGCGGCTACACCTTC,CASSSGQGAIAGGYTF
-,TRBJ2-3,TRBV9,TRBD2,TGTGCCAGGGGGGAGACTAGCGGGAGCCTGGCAGATACGCAGTATTTT,CARGETSGSLADTQYF
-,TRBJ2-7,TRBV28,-,TGTGCCAGCAGTTTAGCGCGAGGTTACGAGCAGTACTTC,CASSLARGYEQYF
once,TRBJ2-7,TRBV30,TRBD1,TGTGCCTGGAGTGCCCGACAGGGGGGGGAGCAGTACTTC,CAWSARQGGEQYF
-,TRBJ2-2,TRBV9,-,TGTGCCAGCAGCGTAGGCGGGGGCCGCGCCGGGGAGCTGTTTTTT,CASSVGGGRAGELFF
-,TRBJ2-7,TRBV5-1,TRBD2,TGCGCCAGCAGCTTGGGACTAGCGGGAGGGTCATCCTACGAGCAGTACTTC,CASSLGLAGGSSYEQYF
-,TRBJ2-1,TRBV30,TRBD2,TGTGCCTGGGTGACTAGCGGGAGCTCCTACAATGAGCAGTTCTTC,CAWVTSGSSYNEQFF
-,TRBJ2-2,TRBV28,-,TGTGCCAGCAGTTTAGGGGGCACCTACACCGGGGAGCTGTTTTTT,CASSLGGTYTGELFF
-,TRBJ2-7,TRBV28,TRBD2,TGTGCCAGCAGGAGGGGACTAACCTACGAGCAGTACTTC,CASRRGLTYEQYF
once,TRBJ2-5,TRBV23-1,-,TGCGCCAGCAGTCACGCCGGGACACCTCAAGAGACCCAGTACTTC,CASSHAGTPQETQYF
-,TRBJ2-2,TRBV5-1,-,TGCGCCAGCAGCCGGAGGAACACCGGGGAGCTGTTTTTT,CASSRRNTGELFF
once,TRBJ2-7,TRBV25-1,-,TGTGCCAGCAGTAGGACACCATACGAGCAGTACTTC,CASSRTPYEQYF
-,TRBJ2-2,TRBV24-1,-,TGTGCCACCAGTGGTGGGGAGATCGGGGAGCTGTTTTTT,CATSGGEIGELFF
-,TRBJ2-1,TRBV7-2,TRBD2,TGTGCCAGCAGCTTACAGGCTAGCGGGTGGTACAATGAGCAGTTCTTC,CASSLQASGWYNEQFF
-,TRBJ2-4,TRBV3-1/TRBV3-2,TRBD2,TGTGCCAGCAGCCAAGCGGGAGGGGCATACAAAAACATTCAGTACTTC,CASSQAGGAYKNIQYF
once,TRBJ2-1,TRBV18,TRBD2,TGTGCCAGCTCACCCCTCCCATCTAGCGGCGAGCAGTTCTTC,CASSPLPSSGEQFF
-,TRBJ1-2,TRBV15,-,TGTGCCACCAGCAGAGTTGAGGAGGGGGAGGACTATGGCTACACCTTC,CATSRVEEGEDYGYTF
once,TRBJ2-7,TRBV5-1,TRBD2,TGCGCCAGCTCTTTAGGCGGGACTAGCCGGGACGAGCAGTACTTC,CASSLGGTSRDEQYF
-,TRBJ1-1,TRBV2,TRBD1,TGTGCCAGCAGTGAAAAGGCAGGGGGTGATCCGGAGACTGAAGCTTTCTTT,CASSEKAGGDPETEAFF
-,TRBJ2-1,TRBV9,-,TGTGCCAGCAGCCTTTACAATGAGCAGTTCTTC,CASSLYNEQFF